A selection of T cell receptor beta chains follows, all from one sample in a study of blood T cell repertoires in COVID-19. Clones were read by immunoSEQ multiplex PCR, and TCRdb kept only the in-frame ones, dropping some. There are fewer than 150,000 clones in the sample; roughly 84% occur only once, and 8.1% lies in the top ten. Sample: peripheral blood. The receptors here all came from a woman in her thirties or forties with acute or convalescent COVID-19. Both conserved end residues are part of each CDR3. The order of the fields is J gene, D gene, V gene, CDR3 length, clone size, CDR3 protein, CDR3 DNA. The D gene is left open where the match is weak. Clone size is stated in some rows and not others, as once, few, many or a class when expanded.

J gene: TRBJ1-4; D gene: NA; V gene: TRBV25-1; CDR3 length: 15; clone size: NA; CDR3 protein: CASSESGGANEKLFF; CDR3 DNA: TGTGCCAGCAGTGAATCCGGCGGGGCTAATGAAAAACTGTTTTTT
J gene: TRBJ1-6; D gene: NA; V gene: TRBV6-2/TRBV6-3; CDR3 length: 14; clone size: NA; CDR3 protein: CASSLQGGYSPLHF; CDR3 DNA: TGTGCCAGCAGTCTCCAGGGTGGGTATTCACCCCTCCACTTT
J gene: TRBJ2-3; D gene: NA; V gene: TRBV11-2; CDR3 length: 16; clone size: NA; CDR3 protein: CASSPLGGGSTDTQYF; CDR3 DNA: TGTGCCAGCAGCCCCCTGGGTGGGGGGTCCACAGATACGCAGTATTTT
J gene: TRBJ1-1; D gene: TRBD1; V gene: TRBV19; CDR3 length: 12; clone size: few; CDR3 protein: CASSKSRGTSFF; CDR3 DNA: TGTGCCAGTAGTAAGTCCAGGGGGACGTCTTTCTTT
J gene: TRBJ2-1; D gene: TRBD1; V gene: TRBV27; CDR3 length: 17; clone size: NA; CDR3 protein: CASRSLFGTDSYNEQFF; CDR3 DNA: TGTGCCAGCAGAAGTTTATTCGGGACAGACTCCTACAATGAGCAGTTCTTC
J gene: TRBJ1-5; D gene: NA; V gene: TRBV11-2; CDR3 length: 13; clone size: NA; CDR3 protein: CASSLGRGQPQHF; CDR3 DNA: TGTGCCAGCAGCTTAGGCAGGGGTCAGCCCCAGCATTTT
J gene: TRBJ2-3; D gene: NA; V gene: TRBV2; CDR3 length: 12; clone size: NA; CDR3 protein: CASNLGPDTQYF; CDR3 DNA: TGTGCCAGCAACCTGGGGCCAGATACGCAGTATTTT
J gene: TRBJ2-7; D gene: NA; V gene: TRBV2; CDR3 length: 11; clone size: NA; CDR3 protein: CASGRSYEQYF; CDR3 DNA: TGTGCCAGCGGCAGGTCCTACGAGCAGTACTTC
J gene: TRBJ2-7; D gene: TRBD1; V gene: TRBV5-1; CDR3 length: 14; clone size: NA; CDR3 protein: CASSPGQGAREQYF; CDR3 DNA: TGCGCCAGCAGCCCTGGACAGGGGGCGCGCGAGCAGTACTTC
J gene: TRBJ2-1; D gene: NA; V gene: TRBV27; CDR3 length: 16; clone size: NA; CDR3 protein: CASSTRRGITYNEQFF; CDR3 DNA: TGTGCCAGCAGTACACGCAGGGGTATTACCTACAATGAGCAGTTCTTC
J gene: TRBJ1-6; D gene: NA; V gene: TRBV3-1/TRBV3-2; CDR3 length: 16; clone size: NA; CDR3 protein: CASSQVGAVGNSPLHF; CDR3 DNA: TGTGCCAGCAGCCAAGTGGGGGCCGTCGGTAATTCACCCCTCCACTTT
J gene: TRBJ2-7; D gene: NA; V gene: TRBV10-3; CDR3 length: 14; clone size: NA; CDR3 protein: CAAAGSRAPYEQYF; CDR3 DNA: TGTGCCGCTGCCGGTTCCAGGGCCCCCTACGAGCAGTACTTC
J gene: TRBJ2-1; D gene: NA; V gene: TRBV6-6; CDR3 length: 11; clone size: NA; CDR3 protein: CASSLEVRQFF; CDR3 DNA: TGTGCCAGCAGCCTAGAAGTACGGCAGTTCTTC
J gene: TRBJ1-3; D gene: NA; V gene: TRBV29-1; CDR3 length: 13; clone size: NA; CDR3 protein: CSVHEVSGNTIYF; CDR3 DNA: TGCAGTGTGCACGAGGTCTCTGGAAACACCATATATTTT
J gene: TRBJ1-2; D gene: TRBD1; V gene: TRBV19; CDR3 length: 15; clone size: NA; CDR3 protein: CASWGQGRRSYGYTF; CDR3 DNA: TGTGCCAGTTGGGGACAGGGTCGGCGAAGCTATGGCTACACCTTC
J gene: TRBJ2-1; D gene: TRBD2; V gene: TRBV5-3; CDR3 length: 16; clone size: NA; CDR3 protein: CARSTLASGVPNEQFF; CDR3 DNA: TGTGCCAGAAGCACCCTTGCTAGCGGGGTGCCCAATGAGCAGTTCTTC